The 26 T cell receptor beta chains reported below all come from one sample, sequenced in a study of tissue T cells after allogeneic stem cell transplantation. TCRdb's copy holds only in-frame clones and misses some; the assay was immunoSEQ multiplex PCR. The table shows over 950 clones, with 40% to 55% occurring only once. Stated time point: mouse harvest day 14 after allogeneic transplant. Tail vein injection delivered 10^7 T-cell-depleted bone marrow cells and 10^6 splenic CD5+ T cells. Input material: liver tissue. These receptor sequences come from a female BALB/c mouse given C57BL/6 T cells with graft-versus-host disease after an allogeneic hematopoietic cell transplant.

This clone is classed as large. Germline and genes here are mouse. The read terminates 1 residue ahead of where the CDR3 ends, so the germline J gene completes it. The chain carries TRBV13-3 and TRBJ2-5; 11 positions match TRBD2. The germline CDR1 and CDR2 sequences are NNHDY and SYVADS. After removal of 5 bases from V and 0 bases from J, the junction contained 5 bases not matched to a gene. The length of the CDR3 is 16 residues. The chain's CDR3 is CASSRGLGVNQDTQYF. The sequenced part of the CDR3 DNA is TGTGCCAGCAGCCGGGGACTGGGGGTTAACCAAGACACCCAGTAC.

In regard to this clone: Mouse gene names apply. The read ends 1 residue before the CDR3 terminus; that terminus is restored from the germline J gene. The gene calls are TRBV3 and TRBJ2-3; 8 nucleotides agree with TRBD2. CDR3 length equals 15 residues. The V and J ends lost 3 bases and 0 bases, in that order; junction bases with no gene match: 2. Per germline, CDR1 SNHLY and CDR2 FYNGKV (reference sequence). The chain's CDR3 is CASSLDWVSAETLYF. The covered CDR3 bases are TGTGCCAGCAGCTTGGACTGGGTTAGTGCAGAAACGCTGTAT.

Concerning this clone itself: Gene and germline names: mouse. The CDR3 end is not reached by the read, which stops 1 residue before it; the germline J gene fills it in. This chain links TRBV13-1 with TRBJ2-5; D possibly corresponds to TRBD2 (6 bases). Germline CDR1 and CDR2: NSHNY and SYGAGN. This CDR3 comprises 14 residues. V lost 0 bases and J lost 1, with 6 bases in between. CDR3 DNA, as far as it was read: TGTGCCAGCAGTGATGGGGGGGACCAAGACACCCAGTAC. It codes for CASSDGGDQDTQY. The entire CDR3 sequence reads CASSDGGDQDTQYF.

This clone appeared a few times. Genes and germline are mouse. CDR3 bases read: TGTGGTGCTTTCAAGGACTATGCTGAGCAGTTC. It translates to CGAFKDYAEQF. The whole CDR3 sequence is CGAFKDYAEQFF. This chain joins TRBV20 and TRBJ2-1; D unclear. The missing CDR3 end, 1 residue past where the read stops, is filled in from the germline J gene. The germline V gene encodes CDR1 GFQATS and CDR2 STVNSAI. V lost 5 bases, J lost 2 bases, and 7 bases lay in between. This CDR3 spans 12 amino acids.

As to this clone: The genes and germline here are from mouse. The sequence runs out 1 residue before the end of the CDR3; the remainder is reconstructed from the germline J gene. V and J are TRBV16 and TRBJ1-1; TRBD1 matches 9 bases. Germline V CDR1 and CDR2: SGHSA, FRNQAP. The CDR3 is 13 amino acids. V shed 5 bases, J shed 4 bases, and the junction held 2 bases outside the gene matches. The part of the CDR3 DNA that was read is TGTGCAAGCAGCGAGACAGGGGGCACAGAAGTCTTC. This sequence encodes CASSETGGTEVF. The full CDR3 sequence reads CASSETGGTEVFF.

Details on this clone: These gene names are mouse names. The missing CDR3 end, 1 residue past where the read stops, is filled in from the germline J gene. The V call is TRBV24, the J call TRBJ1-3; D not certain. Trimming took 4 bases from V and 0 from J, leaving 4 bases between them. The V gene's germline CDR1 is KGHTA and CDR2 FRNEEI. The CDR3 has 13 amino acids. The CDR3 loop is CASSRVSGNTLYF. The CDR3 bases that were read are TGTGCCAGCAGTCGGGTTTCTGGAAATACGCTCTAT.

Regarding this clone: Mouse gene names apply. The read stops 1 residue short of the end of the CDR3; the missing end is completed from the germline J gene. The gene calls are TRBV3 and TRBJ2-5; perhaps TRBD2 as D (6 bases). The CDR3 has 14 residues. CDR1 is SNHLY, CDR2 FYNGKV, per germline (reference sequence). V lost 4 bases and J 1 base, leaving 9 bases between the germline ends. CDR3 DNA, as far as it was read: TGTGCCAGCAGCTACTCTGGGGACCAAGACACCCAGTAC. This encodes CASSYSGDQDTQY. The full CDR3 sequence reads CASSYSGDQDTQYF.

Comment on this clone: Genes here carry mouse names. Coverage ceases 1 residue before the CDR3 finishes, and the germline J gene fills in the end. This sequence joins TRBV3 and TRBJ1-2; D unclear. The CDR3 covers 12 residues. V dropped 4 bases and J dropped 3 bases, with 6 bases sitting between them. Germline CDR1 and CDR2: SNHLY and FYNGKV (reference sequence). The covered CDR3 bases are TGTGCCAGCAGCTCGGAGCACTCCGACTACACC. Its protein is CASSSEHSDYT. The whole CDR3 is CASSSEHSDYTF.

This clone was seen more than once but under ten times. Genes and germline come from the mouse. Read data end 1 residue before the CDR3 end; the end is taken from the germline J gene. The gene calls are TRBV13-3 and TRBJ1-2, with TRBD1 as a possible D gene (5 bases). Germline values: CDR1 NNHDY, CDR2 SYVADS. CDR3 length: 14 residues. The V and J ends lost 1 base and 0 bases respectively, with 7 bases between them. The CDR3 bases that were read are TGTGCCAGCAGTGATTTCAGGGCAAACTCCGACTACACC. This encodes CASSDFRANSDYT. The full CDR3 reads CASSDFRANSDYTF.

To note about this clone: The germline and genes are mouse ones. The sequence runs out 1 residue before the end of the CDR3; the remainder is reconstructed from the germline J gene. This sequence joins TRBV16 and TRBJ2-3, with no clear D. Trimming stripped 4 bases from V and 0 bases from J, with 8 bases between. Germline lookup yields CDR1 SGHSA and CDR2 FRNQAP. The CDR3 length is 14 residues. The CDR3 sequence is CASSSQTSAETLYF. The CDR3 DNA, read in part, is TGTGCAAGCAGCTCTCAAACTAGTGCAGAAACGCTGTAT.

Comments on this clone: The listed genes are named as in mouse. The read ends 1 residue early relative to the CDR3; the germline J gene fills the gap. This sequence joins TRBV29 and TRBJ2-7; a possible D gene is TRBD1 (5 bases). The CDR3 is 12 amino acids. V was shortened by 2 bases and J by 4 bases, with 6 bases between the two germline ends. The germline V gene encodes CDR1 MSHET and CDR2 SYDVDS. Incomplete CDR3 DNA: TGTGCTAGCAGTTTACGACAGTATGAACAGTAC. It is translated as CASSLRQYEQY. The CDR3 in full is CASSLRQYEQYF.

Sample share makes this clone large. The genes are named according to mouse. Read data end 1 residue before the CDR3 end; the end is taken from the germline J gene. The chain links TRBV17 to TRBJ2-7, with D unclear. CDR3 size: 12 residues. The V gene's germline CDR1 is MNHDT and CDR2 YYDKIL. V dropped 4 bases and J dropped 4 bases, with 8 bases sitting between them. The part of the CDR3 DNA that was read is TGTGCTAGCAGTAACGGAAGATATGAACAGTAC. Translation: CASSNGRYEQY. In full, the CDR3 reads CASSNGRYEQYF.

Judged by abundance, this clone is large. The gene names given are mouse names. The CDR3 loop reads CASSDAIYEQYF. The DNA read from the CDR3 is TGTGCCAGCAGTGATGCGATCTATGAACAGTAC. The genes are TRBV13-3 and TRBJ2-7; D not certain. Coverage ceases 1 residue before the CDR3 finishes, and the germline J gene fills in the end. Between the trimmed V and J ends, which lost 0 bases and 3 bases, there was a span of 4 bases. This CDR3 has 12 amino acids. Germline assignment: CDR1 NNHDY and CDR2 SYVADS.

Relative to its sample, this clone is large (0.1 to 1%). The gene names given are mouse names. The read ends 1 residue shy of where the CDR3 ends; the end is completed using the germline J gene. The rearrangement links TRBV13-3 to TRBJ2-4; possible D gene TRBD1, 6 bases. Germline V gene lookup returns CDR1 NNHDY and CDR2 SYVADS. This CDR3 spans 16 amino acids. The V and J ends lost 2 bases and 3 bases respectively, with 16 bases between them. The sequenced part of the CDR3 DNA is TGTGCCAGCAGTGAGGCGACAGGAGGGAGACAAAACACCTTGTAC. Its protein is CASSEATGGRQNTLY. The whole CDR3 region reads CASSEATGGRQNTLYF.

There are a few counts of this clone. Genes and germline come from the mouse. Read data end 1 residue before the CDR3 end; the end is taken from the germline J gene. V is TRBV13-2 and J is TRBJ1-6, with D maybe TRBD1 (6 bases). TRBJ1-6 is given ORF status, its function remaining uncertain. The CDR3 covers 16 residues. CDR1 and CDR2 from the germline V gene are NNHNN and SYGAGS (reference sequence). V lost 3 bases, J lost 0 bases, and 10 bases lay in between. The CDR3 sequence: CASGGGHLSYNSPLYF. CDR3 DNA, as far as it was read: TGTGCCAGCGGTGGGGGACACCTTTCCTATAATTCGCCCCTCTAC.

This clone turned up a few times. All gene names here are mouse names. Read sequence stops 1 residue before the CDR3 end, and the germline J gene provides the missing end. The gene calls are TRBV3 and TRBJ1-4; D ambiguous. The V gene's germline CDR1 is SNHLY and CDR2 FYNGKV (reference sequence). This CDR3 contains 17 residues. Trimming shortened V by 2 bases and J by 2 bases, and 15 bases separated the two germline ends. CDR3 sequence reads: CASSLFPGPASNERLFF. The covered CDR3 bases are TGTGCCAGCAGCTTATTCCCCGGGCCAGCCTCCAACGAAAGATTATTT.

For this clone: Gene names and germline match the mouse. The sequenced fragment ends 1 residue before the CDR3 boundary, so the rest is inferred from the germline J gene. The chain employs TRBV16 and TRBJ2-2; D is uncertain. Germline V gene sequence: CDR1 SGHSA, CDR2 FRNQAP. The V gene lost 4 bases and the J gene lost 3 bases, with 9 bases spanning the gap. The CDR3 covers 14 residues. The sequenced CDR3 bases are TGTGCAAGCAGCTACGAGGGAGACACCGGGCAGCTCTAC. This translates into CASSYEGDTGQLY. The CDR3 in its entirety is CASSYEGDTGQLYF.

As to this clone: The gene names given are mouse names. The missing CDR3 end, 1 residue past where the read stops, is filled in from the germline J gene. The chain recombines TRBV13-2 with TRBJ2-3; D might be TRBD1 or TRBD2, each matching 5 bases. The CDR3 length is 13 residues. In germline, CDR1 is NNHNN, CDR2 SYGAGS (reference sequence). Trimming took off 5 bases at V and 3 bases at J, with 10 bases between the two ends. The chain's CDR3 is CASGEGRAETLYF. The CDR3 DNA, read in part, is TGTGCCAGCGGGGAGGGGCGGGCAGAAACGCTGTAT.

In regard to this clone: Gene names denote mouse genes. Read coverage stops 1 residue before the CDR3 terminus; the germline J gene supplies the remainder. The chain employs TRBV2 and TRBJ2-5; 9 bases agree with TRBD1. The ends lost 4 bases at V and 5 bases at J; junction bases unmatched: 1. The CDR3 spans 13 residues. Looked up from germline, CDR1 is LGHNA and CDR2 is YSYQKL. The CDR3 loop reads CASSRDRADTQYF. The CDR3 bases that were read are TGTGCCAGCAGCCGGGACAGGGCAGACACCCAGTAC.

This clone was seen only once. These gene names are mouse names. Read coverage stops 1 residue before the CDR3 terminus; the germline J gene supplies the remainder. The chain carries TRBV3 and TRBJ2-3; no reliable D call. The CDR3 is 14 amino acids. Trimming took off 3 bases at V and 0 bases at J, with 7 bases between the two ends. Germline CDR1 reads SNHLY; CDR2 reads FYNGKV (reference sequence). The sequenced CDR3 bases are TGTGCCAGCAGCTTCGGCAGTAGTGCAGAAACGCTGTAT. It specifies CASSFGSSAETLY. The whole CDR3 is CASSFGSSAETLYF.

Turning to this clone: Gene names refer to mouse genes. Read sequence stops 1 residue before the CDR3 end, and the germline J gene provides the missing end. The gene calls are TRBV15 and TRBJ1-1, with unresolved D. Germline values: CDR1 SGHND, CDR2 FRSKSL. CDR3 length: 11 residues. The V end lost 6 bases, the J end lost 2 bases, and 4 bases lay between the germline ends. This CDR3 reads CASRDNTEVFF. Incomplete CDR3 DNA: TGTGCCAGCAGGGACAACACAGAAGTCTTC.

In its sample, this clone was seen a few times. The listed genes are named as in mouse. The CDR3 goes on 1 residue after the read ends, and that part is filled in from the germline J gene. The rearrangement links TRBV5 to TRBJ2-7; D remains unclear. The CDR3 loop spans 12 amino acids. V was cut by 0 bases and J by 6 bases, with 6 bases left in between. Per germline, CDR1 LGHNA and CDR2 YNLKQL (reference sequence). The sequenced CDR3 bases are TGTGCCAGCAGCCAAGATCAGTCTGAACAGTAC. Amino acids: CASSQDQSEQY. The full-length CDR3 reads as CASSQDQSEQYF.

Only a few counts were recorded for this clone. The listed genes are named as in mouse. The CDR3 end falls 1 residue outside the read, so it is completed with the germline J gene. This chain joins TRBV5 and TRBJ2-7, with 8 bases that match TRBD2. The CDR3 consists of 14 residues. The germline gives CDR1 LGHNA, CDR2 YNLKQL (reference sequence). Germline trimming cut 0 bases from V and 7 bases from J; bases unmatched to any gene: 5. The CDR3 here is CASSQDSGGWEQYF. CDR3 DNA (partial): TGTGCCAGCAGCCAAGATTCTGGGGGGTGGGAACAGTAC.

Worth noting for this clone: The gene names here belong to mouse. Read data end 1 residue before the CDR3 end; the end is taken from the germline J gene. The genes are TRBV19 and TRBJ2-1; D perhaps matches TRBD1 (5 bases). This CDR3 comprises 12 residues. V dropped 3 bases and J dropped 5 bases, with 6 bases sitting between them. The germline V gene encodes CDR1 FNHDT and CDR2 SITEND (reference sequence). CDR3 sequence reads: CASSRGDAEQFF. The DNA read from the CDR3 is TGTGCCAGCAGTAGAGGGGATGCTGAGCAGTTC.

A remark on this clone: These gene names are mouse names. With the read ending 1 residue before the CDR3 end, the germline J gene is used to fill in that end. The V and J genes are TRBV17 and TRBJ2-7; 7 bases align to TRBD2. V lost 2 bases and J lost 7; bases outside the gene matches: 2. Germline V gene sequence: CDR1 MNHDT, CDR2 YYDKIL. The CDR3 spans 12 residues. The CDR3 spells CASSRLGEEQYF. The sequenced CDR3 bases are TGTGCTAGCAGTAGACTGGGGGAGGAACAGTAC.

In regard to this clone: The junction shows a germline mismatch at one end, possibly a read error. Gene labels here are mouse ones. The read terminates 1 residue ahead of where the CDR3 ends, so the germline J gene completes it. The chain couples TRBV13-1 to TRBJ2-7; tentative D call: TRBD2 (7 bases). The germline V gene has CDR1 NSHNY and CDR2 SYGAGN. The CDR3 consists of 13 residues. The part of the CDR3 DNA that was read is TGCCAGCAGTCTGGGGGCAACTCCTATGAACAGTAC. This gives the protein CQQSGGNSYEQY. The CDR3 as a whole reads CQQSGGNSYEQYF.